Below, 8 T cell receptor beta chains from the same sample are listed, as sequenced in a study of blood T cell repertoires in COVID-19. Data came from immunoSEQ multiplex PCR; TCRdb stores just in-frame clones and leaves some out. The sample carries about 320,000 clones, about nine tenths recorded once. Sequencing used PBMCs or T cells enriched from blood (not recorded which). Receptors originate from a man between 60 and 70 years old who had recovered from COVID-19.

The V gene is TRBV2, the J gene TRBJ2-1, with D uncertain. Germline values: CDR1 SNHLY, CDR2 FYNNEI. V was shortened by 8 bases and J by 1 base, with 9 bases between the two germline ends. CDR3 length equals 13 residues. DNA for the CDR3: TGTGCCAGCCAGGAATCTTCCTACAATGAGCAGTTCTTC. Amino acid sequence: CASQESSYNEQFF.

The chain carries TRBV5-4 and TRBJ2-1; possibly TRBD2 for D (6 bases). The CDR3 has 16 amino acids. V lost 3 bases to trimming and J lost 6 bases, with 19 bases between them. Germline V CDR1 and CDR2: SGHNT, YYREEE (reference sequence). CDR3 in DNA: TGTGCCAGCAGCTCCTGGACGGCAGGAGGGAGCAATGAGCAGTTCTTC. Protein: CASSSWTAGGSNEQFF.

The chain carries TRBV27 and TRBJ1-1; 7 bases map to TRBD1. The trim removed 5 bases at V and 6 bases at J, leaving 9 bases unmatched. The CDR3 length is 14 residues. Per germline, CDR1 MNHEY and CDR2 SMNVEV (reference sequence). CDR3 protein: CASSIATGVAEAFF. The DNA of the CDR3 is TGTGCCAGCAGTATAGCAACAGGGGTTGCTGAAGCTTTCTTT.

This chain connects TRBV9 to TRBJ2-1; 7 bases match TRBD2. The CDR3 is 18 residues long. J was trimmed by 2 bases and V by 4 bases; bases with no gene match: 15. Per germline, CDR1 SGDLS and CDR2 YYNGEE. The CDR3 protein is CASSFKASSSGAYNEQFF. In DNA form, the CDR3 reads TGTGCCAGCAGCTTCAAAGCTTCATCCAGCGGGGCCTACAATGAGCAGTTCTTC. Based on the CDR3 plus reference TRBV9 and TRBJ2-1, the full variable domain is DSGVTQTPKHLITATGQRVTLRCSPRSGDLSVYWYQQSLDQGLQFLIQYYNGEERAKGNILERFSAQQFPDLHSELNLSSLELGDSALYFCASSFKASSSGAYNEQFFGPGTRLTVL.

The chain combines TRBV24-1 with TRBJ2-1; TRBD2 matches 11 bases. Germline V gene data show CDR1 as KGHDR and CDR2 as SFDVKD. With 4 bases clipped from V and 4 bases from J, the junction kept 5 bases outside the gene matches. CDR3 length equals 16 residues. The CDR3 is CATSDSSGGSYNEQFF. The CDR3 bases are TGTGCCACCAGTGACTCTAGCGGGGGGTCATACAATGAGCAGTTCTTC.

The V gene is TRBV19, the J gene TRBJ1-3; D ambiguous. Germline CDR1 LNHDA, CDR2 SQIVND (reference sequence). The V end was cut by 4 bases, the J end by 8 bases, with 21 bases between. This CDR3 has 16 residues. This CDR3 is CASSTRAASSRDTIYF. The CDR3 DNA reads TGTGCCAGTAGTACCCGGGCCGCTAGCTCCCGAGACACCATATATTTT.

The chain recombines TRBV6-2 or TRBV6-3 with TRBJ1-2; 7 nucleotides match TRBD1. Germline values: CDR1 MNHEY, CDR2 SVGEGT. J lost 11 bases, V lost 2 bases, and 14 bases had no gene match. CDR3 length equals 15 residues. The CDR3 loop reads CASSYTPRTGLLYTF. The CDR3 nucleotides read TGTGCCAGCAGTTACACCCCTCGGACAGGCCTTTTATACACCTTC.

The chain combines TRBV30 with TRBJ1-2; TRBD1 agrees at 8 bases. Trimming at V came to 0 bases and at J to 7 bases, leaving 4 bases not matched to a gene. This CDR3 region has 13 residues. The V gene's germline CDR1 is GTSNPN and CDR2 SVGIG (reference sequence). The CDR3 reads CAWSVDRGLGYTF. In DNA form, the CDR3 reads TGTGCCTGGAGTGTAGACAGGGGCCTTGGCTACACCTTC.